This T cell receptor (beta chain) was documented in a study of shared clonotypes between healthy human individuals. Study results and caveats: Investigators expected sequencing depth to affect clonotype sharing among donors.

TCRdb's table, derived via immunoSEQ multiplex PCR, lists solely in-frame clones and lacks some. The table lists roughly 520,000 clones, around 96% of them singletons. Naive CD45RA+ and memory CD45RA-negative subsets were split from CD4+ cells. As concerns this clone: Its antigen is unknown.

This CDR3 contains 14 residues. CDR1 is MNHEY and CDR2 is SMNVEV in the germline V gene (reference sequence). This receptor was taken from a woman aged 25 to 39 in good health. Sequencing was carried out using naive CD4+ T cells sorted from blood. Subset described: CD45RA+ positively selected. The chain joins TRBV27 to TRBJ2-5, with 13 positions matching TRBD2. The J call may be mistaken, given a closer DNA end match to TRBJ2-7. The CDR3 sequence: CASSILAGGYEQYF. The CDR3 coding sequence is TGTGCCAGCAGCATACTAGCGGGAGGGTACGAGCAGTACTTC.